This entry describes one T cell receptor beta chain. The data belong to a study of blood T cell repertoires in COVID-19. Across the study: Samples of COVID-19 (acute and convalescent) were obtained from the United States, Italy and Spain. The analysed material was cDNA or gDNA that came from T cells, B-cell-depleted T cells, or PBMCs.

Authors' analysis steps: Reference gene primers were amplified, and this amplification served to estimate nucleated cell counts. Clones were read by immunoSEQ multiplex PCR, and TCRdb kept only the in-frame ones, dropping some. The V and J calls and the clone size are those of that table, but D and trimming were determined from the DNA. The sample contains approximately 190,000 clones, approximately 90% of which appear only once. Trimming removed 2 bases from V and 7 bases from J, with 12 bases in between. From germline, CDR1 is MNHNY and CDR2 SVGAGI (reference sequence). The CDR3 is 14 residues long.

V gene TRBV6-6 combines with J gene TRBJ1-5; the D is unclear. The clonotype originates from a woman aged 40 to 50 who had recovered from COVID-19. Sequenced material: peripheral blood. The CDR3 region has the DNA TGTGCCAGCAGTTACGTCGGGATTAAGCAGCCCCAGCATTTT. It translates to CASSYVGIKQPQHF.